Shown below are 29 T cell receptor beta chains from a single sample sequenced in a study of response to subunit inactivated influenza vaccine. Via MiXCR, TCRdb re-called the RT-PCR reads, giving one row per CDR3 protein. The sample lists about 780,000 distinct CDR3 sequences; about 18% were seen once. The material sequenced was PBMCs from blood, taken 5 to 6 days after vaccination. These TCRs come from a man aged 50 to 60 who received an inactivated influenza vaccine.

This clonotype came up many times. V gene TRBV5-5 combines with J gene TRBJ2-2; D may be TRBD1 (7 bases). Trimming shortened V by 2 bases and J by 7 bases, and 9 bases separated the two germline ends. The CDR3 loop spans 13 amino acids. Germline CDR1 SGHKS, CDR2 YYEKEE (reference sequence). CDR3 sequence (DNA): TGTGCCAGCAGCTTTCAGGGGGGCGGGGAGCTGTTTTTT. Its protein is CASSFQGGGELFF.

In its sample, this clonotype was seen many times. The genes are TRBV20-1 and TRBJ2-7; TRBD1 agrees at 8 bases. Germline assignment: CDR1 DFQATT and CDR2 SNEGSKA (reference sequence). Trimming took 7 bases from V and 5 from J; bases not matched to a gene: 7. The CDR3 extends over 12 amino acids. The CDR3 region has the DNA TGCAGTGGGAAACAGGGGGGCCACGAGCAGTACTTC. This translates into CSGKQGGHEQYF.

A few counts support this clonotype. V is TRBV7-2 and J is TRBJ1-1; 10 bases match TRBD1. Trimming took 5 bases from V and 3 from J; bases not matched to a gene: 6. The CDR3 covers 15 residues. The germline V gene encodes CDR1 SGHTA and CDR2 FQGNSA. Written as DNA, the CDR3 is TGTGCCAGCAGCCCGACAGGGGGCGGCTACACTGAAGCTTTCTTT. It encodes CASSPTGGGYTEAFF.

This clonotype was detected many times. One end of the junction fails to match germline, which may point to a read error. The chain employs TRBV10-3 and TRBJ2-5, with D tentatively TRBD1 (6 bases). CDR1 and CDR2 (germline): ENHRY, SYGVKD. This CDR3 comprises 13 residues. The CDR3 DNA is TGTGCCACCAGTCAGGGGTACCAAGAGACCCAGTACTTC. This translates into CATSQGYQETQYF.

This clonotype was observed a few times. The chain has TRBV15 and TRBJ2-4; D may be TRBD1 (6 bases). CDR3 length: 13 amino acids. With 0 bases removed from V and 6 bases from J, the gap between germline ends came to 6 bases. The germline V gene has CDR1 LNHNV and CDR2 YYDKDF (reference sequence). The DNA for the CDR3 is TGTGCCACCAGCAGAGACAGGGGAAACATTCAGTACTTC. Protein sequence: CATSRDRGNIQYF.

This clonotype was detected only a few times. V gene TRBV20-1 combines with J gene TRBJ2-1, with 16 bases aligning to TRBD2. V gave up 6 bases and J gave up 12 bases; unmatched junction bases: 14. The CDR3 length is 16 residues. Germline loops: CDR1 DFQATT, CDR2 SNEGSKA (reference sequence). CDR3: CSAVPGTSGRAGVQFF. DNA for the CDR3: TGCAGTGCCGTACCCGGGACTAGCGGGAGGGCCGGTGTGCAGTTCTTC.

This clonotype showed up just a few times. V and J are TRBV20-1 and TRBJ1-2; TRBD1 matches at 7 bases. Trimming cost V 5 bases and J 10 bases; bases outside gene matches: 7. The germline V gene encodes CDR1 DFQATT and CDR2 SNEGSKA (reference sequence). CDR3 length: 11 residues. This chain's CDR3 is CSAPRRGYYTF. The CDR3 bases are TGCAGTGCTCCCCGCAGGGGGTACTACACCTTC.

This clonotype was seen many times. V gene TRBV7-2 combines with J gene TRBJ1-1, with D unresolved. The germline gives CDR1 SGHTA, CDR2 FQGNSA. V lost 5 bases and J 10 bases, leaving 20 bases between the germline ends. CDR3 length: 14 residues. As DNA, the CDR3 is TGTGCCAGCAGCCCGCAGACTTTCGAACGGGGAGCTTTCTTT. Amino acid sequence: CASSPQTFERGAFF.

The chain combines TRBV10-3 with TRBJ2-3, with 10 bases that match TRBD2. The CDR3 length is 15 residues. V was clipped by 0 bases and J by 3 bases; unmatched bases: 0. Germline V gene data show CDR1 as ENHRY and CDR2 as SYGVKD. CDR3 protein: CAISESTSGTDTQYF. The CDR3 nucleotides read TGTGCCATCAGTGAGTCGACTAGCGGGACAGATACGCAGTATTTT.

This clonotype was detected once. V is TRBV20-1 and J is TRBJ2-3; tentative D call: TRBD2 (5 bases). Deletions cut 0 bases from V and 4 bases from J, with 14 bases between. Germline values: CDR1 DFQATT, CDR2 SNEGSKA (reference sequence). The CDR3 covers 15 residues. As DNA, the CDR3 is TGCAGTGCTAGAGATACCTTGCCCGGGGCAGATACGCAGTATTTT. Protein sequence: CSARDTLPGADTQYF.

The chain employs TRBV30 and TRBJ2-7; no clear D gene. The CDR3 has 12 residues. Germline CDR1 and CDR2: GTSNPN and SVGIG (reference sequence). Trimming took off 5 bases at V and 0 bases at J, with 8 bases between the two ends. Here the CDR3 DNA reads TGTGCCTGGGGGCAATACTCCTACGAGCAGTACTTC. This translates into CAWGQYSYEQYF. Complete variable domain (other parts from reference TRBV30 and TRBJ2-7): SQTIHQWPATLVQPVGSPLSLECTVEGTSNPNLYWYRQAAGRGLQLLFYSVGIGQISSEVPQNLSASRPQDRQFILSSKKLLLSDSGFYLCAWGQYSYEQYFGPGTRLTVT.

This clonotype was observed at least ten times. The chain combines TRBV12-3 or TRBV12-4 with TRBJ2-7, with D unclear. The V end was cut by 3 bases, the J end by 7 bases, with 7 bases between. The CDR3 contains 11 residues. The CDR3 loop reads CASSLESEQYF. In nucleotides, the CDR3 is TGTGCCAGCAGTTTGGAGAGTGAGCAGTACTTC.

V gene TRBV15 combines with J gene TRBJ2-5; possibly TRBD2 for D (6 bases). The germline V gene has CDR1 LNHNV and CDR2 YYDKDF (reference sequence). V was trimmed by 4 bases and J by 2 bases, leaving 14 bases between them. This CDR3 is built from 15 residues. The CDR3 loop reads CATSTRAGSQETQYF. CDR3 sequence (DNA): TGTGCCACCAGCACTCGGGCGGGGTCGCAAGAGACCCAGTACTTC.

In this sample, this clonotype turned up a few times. V usage is TRBV5-5 and J usage is TRBJ1-4; 8 positions agree with TRBD1. V lost 1 base to trimming and J lost 1 base; unmatched junction nucleotides: 9. The CDR3 totals 18 residues. Per germline, CDR1 SGHKS and CDR2 YYEKEE (reference sequence). CDR3 bases: TGTGCCAGCAGCTTGTCACCGACAGGGGTACGAACTAATGAAAAACTGTTTTTT. It specifies CASSLSPTGVRTNEKLFF.

This clonotype appeared a few times. The V and J genes are TRBV15 and TRBJ2-1; D is unclear. V dropped 2 bases and J dropped 5 bases, with 1 base sitting between them. The CDR3 is 11 amino acids. CDR1 is LNHNV and CDR2 is YYDKDF in the germline V gene (reference sequence). The CDR3 loop reads CATSRNNEQFF. For the CDR3, the DNA is TGTGCCACCAGCAGAAACAATGAGCAGTTCTTC.

This clonotype was found many times. Sequence at one end of the junction differs from germline and may be a read error. The chain carries TRBV5-1 and TRBJ2-2; no firm D call. Germline V CDR1 and CDR2: SGHRS, YFSETQ. The CDR3 consists of 12 residues. As DNA, the CDR3 is TGTGCCAGCAGTCTAGTAGCCGGGGAGCTGTTTTTT. Encoded protein: CASSLVAGELFF.

This clonotype was counted ten times or more. The rearrangement links TRBV6-1 to TRBJ2-1; TRBD2 is a possible D gene (6 bases). This CDR3 has 14 amino acids. CDR1 is MNHNS and CDR2 is SASEGT in the germline V gene. The V gene lost 7 bases and the J gene lost 1 base, with 11 bases spanning the gap. The CDR3 spells CASITEGSYNEQFF. CDR3 DNA sequence: TGTGCCAGCATCACGGAGGGGTCCTACAATGAGCAGTTCTTC.

This clonotype showed up just a few times. The rearrangement joins TRBV2 to TRBJ2-3; 10 bases map to TRBD2. The CDR3 is 18 residues long. CDR1 is SNHLY, CDR2 FYNNEI, per germline. The J segment lost 0 bases and the V segment lost 4 bases, leaving 10 bases of the junction unmatched. The CDR3 spells CASSALAGAGRSTDTQYF. The CDR3 DNA follows: TGTGCCAGCAGTGCTCTAGCGGGAGCGGGGAGGAGCACAGATACGCAGTATTTT.

V usage is TRBV27 and J usage is TRBJ2-3; D ambiguous. This CDR3 spans 12 amino acids. Germline V lookup: CDR1 MNHEY, CDR2 SMNVEV (reference sequence). V gave up 4 bases and J gave up 8 bases, with 10 bases separating them. The CDR3 protein is CASSSPGVTQYF. DNA of the CDR3: TGTGCCAGCAGTTCTCCTGGGGTTACGCAGTATTTT.

The J gene is TRBJ1-1, the V gene TRBV29-1; unclear D gene. Germline V gives CDR1 SQVTM, CDR2 ANQGSEA. The CDR3 extends over 14 amino acids. V was trimmed by 4 bases and J by 0 bases, leaving 12 bases between them. The CDR3 DNA sequence: TGCAGCGTTGGGCGGCCAGGTCTGAACACTGAAGCTTTCTTT. Its translation is CSVGRPGLNTEAFF.

This clonotype was detected a few times. This chain uses TRBV7-2 with TRBJ2-3; 9 positions match TRBD2. V lost 2 bases, J lost 4 bases, and 7 bases stayed unmatched. CDR1 is SGHTA, CDR2 FQGNSA, per germline. This CDR3 region has 16 residues. CDR3 coding DNA: TGTGCCAGCAGCTTAAGGGGTAGCGGGAGCGCAGATACGCAGTATTTT. Its protein product is CASSLRGSGSADTQYF. Together with reference TRBV7-2 and TRBJ2-3, the CDR3 gives the full variable domain: GAGVSQSPSNKVTEKGKDVELRCDPISGHTALYWYRQSLGQGLEFLIYFQGNSAPDKSGLPSDRFSAERTGGSVSTLTIQRTQQEDSAVYLCASSLRGSGSADTQYFGPGTRLTVL.

At least ten counts were recorded for this clonotype. The rearrangement uses TRBV7-8 and TRBJ1-5, with unresolved D. Trimming took off 5 bases at V and 9 bases at J, with 17 bases between the two ends. Germline CDR1 and CDR2: SGHVS and FQNEAQ. This CDR3 comprises 14 residues. The CDR3 DNA sequence: TGTGCCAGCAGCGCGGACGGGTTCTACTGGCCCCAGCATTTT. It encodes CASSADGFYWPQHF.

This sequence joins TRBV29-1 and TRBJ1-1; the D is unclear. CDR1 and CDR2 (germline): SQVTM, ANQGSEA. V was pared by 4 bases and J by 1 base, with 16 bases between. The CDR3 consists of 15 residues. Here the CDR3 DNA reads TGCAGCGTTGGGTTCAGGAGACATAGGAACACTGAAGCTTTCTTT. It encodes CSVGFRRHRNTEAFF.

This clonotype was counted only a few times. The chain carries TRBV5-6 and TRBJ1-6, with D unclear. This CDR3 region has 15 residues. Trimming shortened V by 1 base and J by 6 bases, and 11 bases separated the two germline ends. From germline, CDR1 is SGHDT and CDR2 YYEEEE. The CDR3 spells CASSLPWGGNSPLHF. CDR3 DNA sequence: TGTGCCAGCAGCTTGCCGTGGGGTGGTAATTCACCCCTCCACTTT.

The CDR3 DNA sequence: TGTGCCAGCAGTACAAGGACCTTGAACACTGAAGCTTTCTTT. Protein product: CASSTRTLNTEAFF. The V and J genes are TRBV12-3 or TRBV12-4 and TRBJ1-1; D is undetermined. The V end was cut by 5 bases, the J end by 0 bases, with 10 bases between. The CDR3 length is 14 residues.

The chain joins TRBV10-3 to TRBJ2-5; 13 bases line up with TRBD2. V shed 4 bases, J shed 2 bases, and the junction held 1 base outside the gene matches. Germline-derived CDR1 and CDR2 are ENHRY and SYGVKD. The CDR3 runs to 15 residues. This CDR3 reads CAISGLAGGQETQYF. For the CDR3, the DNA is TGTGCCATCAGTGGACTAGCGGGAGGACAAGAGACCCAGTACTTC.

About this clonotype itself: The junction differs from germline at one of its ends, possibly a read error. This chain uses TRBV7-9 with TRBJ1-4; D unclear. Germline-derived CDR1 and CDR2 are SEHNR and FQNEAQ (reference sequence). The CDR3 is 10 residues long. The CDR3 region is CASSPINWVF. The CDR3 DNA reads as TGTGCCAGCAGCCCCATTAACTGGGTTTTT.

This clonotype was detected ten times or more. This chain uses TRBV12-3 or TRBV12-4 with TRBJ2-1, with 10 bases lining up with TRBD2. Trimming took 5 bases from V and 7 from J; bases not matched to a gene: 14. The CDR3 loop spans 17 amino acids. The CDR3 DNA sequence: TGTGCCAGCAGTCAGGTTCCTAGCGGGAGTTTCATTAATGAGCAGTTCTTC. Its translation is CASSQVPSGSFINEQFF.

This clonotype occurred a few times. The chain uses TRBV20-1 and TRBJ2-3; 10 nucleotides match TRBD2. Germline CDR1 reads DFQATT; CDR2 reads SNEGSKA (reference sequence). The CDR3 loop spans 17 amino acids. V lost 5 bases, J lost 0 bases, and 11 bases stayed unmatched. The CDR3 is CSAEGLARQPSTDTQYF. The CDR3 region has the DNA TGCAGTGCTGAGGGACTAGCGCGGCAACCTAGCACAGATACGCAGTATTTT.